This TCR beta chain originates from a study of blood T cell repertoires in COVID-19. Looking at the study overall: Spain, Italy and the United States supplied samples that represented acute and convalescent COVID-19. PBMCs, B-cell-depleted T cells, or T cells were the source of the cDNA or gDNA that made up the material.

This CDR3 comprises 17 residues. Germline V gene data show CDR1 as SGDLS and CDR2 as YYNGEE. V shed 2 bases and J shed 0 bases, with 15 bases lying between them. Participants came from some 26 US areas, aged roughly 18 to 90 years. A case of COVID-19 had been met by exposed participants within 2 weeks before study entry. TCRdb keeps only in-frame clones here, not all; method: immunoSEQ multiplex PCR. The sample consists of 330,000 or so clones, around nine tenths of them appearing once. The source material was PBMCs or T cells enriched from blood (not recorded which). The chain uses TRBV9 and TRBJ1-3, with D perhaps matching TRBD1 (6 bases). This clonotype originated in a young woman who had been exposed to COVID-19. CDR3 region: CASSVSRGAVSGNTIYF. The CDR3 region has the DNA TGTGCCAGCAGCGTGTCCCGGGGGGCCGTCTCTGGAAACACCATATATTTT. The variable domain in full, completed from reference TRBV9 and TRBJ1-3, reads DSGVTQTPKHLITATGQRVTLRCSPRSGDLSVYWYQQSLDQGLQFLIQYYNGEERAKGNILERFSAQQFPDLHSELNLSSLELGDSALYFCASSVSRGAVSGNTIYFGEGSWLTVV.